The clone carrying this T cell receptor (beta chain) was counted a few times. Germline CDR1 ENHRY, CDR2 SYGVKD. V was pared by 5 bases and J by 4 bases, with 11 bases between. The CDR3 is made up of 14 amino acids. Method: immunoSEQ multiplex PCR; TCRdb's copy keeps in-frame clones and lacks some. The sample yields about 250,000 clones, about four fifths seen once. The sample is drawn from a study of blood T cell repertoires in COVID-19. On the study more broadly: Samples taken during acute and convalescent COVID-19 were collected in the United States, Italy and Spain. PBMCs, B-cell-depleted T cells, or T cells provided the cDNA or gDNA that made up the material.

This rearrangement joins TRBV10-3 to TRBJ2-2; D perhaps matches TRBD1 (5 bases). What was sequenced was peripheral blood. The TCR comes from a man at least 80 years old with acute or convalescent COVID-19. In nucleotides, the CDR3 is TGTGCCATCAGTCACAGGCATTCCACCGGGGAGCTGTTTTTT. It specifies CAISHRHSTGELFF.